The clone carrying this TCR beta chain has a single count. Its target is not known. This specimen belongs to a study of CD8+CD57+ T cells in acquired aplastic anemia. Study-level information: Sorted CD4+ and CD8+ cells gave an average of around 3 ug of DNA. General study points: With respect to CD8+ Simpson's diversity, patients and controls did not differ significantly.

Germline CDR1 and CDR2: DFQATT and SNEGSKA (reference sequence). The J segment lost 2 bases and the V segment lost 4 bases, leaving 4 bases of the junction unmatched. The CDR3 extends over 15 amino acids. Patients chosen for sequencing had CD8+CD57+ cells that had expanded, as shown by flow cytometry. Every one of the patients had aplastic anemia (severe, acquired). TCR beta VDJ combinations and CDR3 sequences were profiled from genomic DNA. In TCRdb, the reads were re-called with MiXCR into one record per CDR3 protein. The repertoire consists of 200,000 to 250,000 distinct CDR3 sequences, with 60% to 80% occurring once and the leading ten covering 58%.

This sequence was found in a human donor with aplastic anemia. V and J are TRBV20-1 and TRBJ2-3, with 12 bases identical to TRBD2. The sample was sorted CD4+, CD8+, or CD8+CD57+ T cells (not recorded which) from PBMCs. The CDR3 is CSAKTSGGNTDTQYF. In DNA form, the CDR3 reads TGCAGTGCTAAGACTAGCGGGGGTAACACAGATACGCAGTATTTT.